This TCR beta chain appears in the sequencing data of a study of regulatory T cells in long-lasting Graves disease. Overall study context: New Graves' disease cases had less than 3 months of antithyroid drugs.

Described time point: newly diagnosed GD, antithyroid drugs for less than 3 months. The authors made the TCR library using RNA they extracted from PBMCs. Patients were from an endocrinology department in Xi'an, China. Researchers made TCR beta libraries by using iRepertoire HTBI primers and running Arm-PCR on CDR3 regions. TCRdb reprocessed the multiplex PCR reads via MiXCR and lists one record per CDR3 protein. The sample records 390,000 or so distinct CDR3 sequences, 12% being singletons. This CDR3 has 15 residues. The junction had 13 bases not matched to a gene; V was cut back by 7 bases and J by 4 bases. Germline CDR1 is SQVTM and CDR2 is ANQGSEA. These data were also filed under a second study, of T cells in Graves' hyperthyroidism and ophthalmopathy. That work states: Participants, patients aged 18 to 65, had newly diagnosed hyperthyroidism with a duration under 2 months. Carried out on the TCR CDR3, a first-round RT-PCR used the HTBI primer set.

The origin of this receptor is a woman aged 18-35 years with Graves disease. The sample was peripheral blood mononuclear cells (PBMCs), taken at new diagnosis, from a patient treated with antithyroid drugs. The chain recombines TRBV29-1 with TRBJ2-5; 9 nucleotides match TRBD2. CDR3 residues: CSGNNYSGGPETQYF. The DNA of the CDR3 is TGCAGCGGGAATAATTATAGCGGGGGCCCAGAGACCCAGTACTTC.